Listed here is a single T cell receptor beta chain. What it binds is not known. This entry is derived from a study of T-cell reconstitution after alpha-beta-depleted transplantation in children. Unique molecular identifiers were incorporated when the TCRbeta library was constructed. MiXCR was run by TCRdb on the PCR reads, yielding one entry per CDR3 protein. Among roughly 340,000 distinct CDR3 sequences listed, around 15% were seen once. Whole-study results and caveats: The high TCRbeta diversity at day 60 in some patients came from surviving recipient T cells and thymic progenitors.

This receptor was taken from a male patient aged 2-9 years who had a stem cell transplant for acute lymphoblastic leukemia, so the T cells may come from the graft donor. Material: PBMCs, mostly from graft donor cells, obtained 360 days after TCRalphabeta/CD19-depleted stem cell transplant.

The CDR3 DNA is TGTGCCAGCAGGGGACTAGCGGGAGGGGAGAACTACGAGCAGTACTTC. Protein product: CASRGLAGGENYEQYF. The chain links TRBV27 to TRBJ2-7, with 16 bases matching TRBD2. CDR3 size: 16 residues. The trim removed 6 bases at V and 3 bases at J, leaving 5 bases unmatched. CDR1 is MNHEY, CDR2 SMNVEV, per germline (reference sequence).